This TCR beta chain came from a study of T cells in Graves' hyperthyroidism and ophthalmopathy. Authors of the study amplified TCR beta CDR3 regions from RNA transcripts. RT-PCR in the first round (using the HTBI primer set) targeted the TCR CDR3. One entry per CDR3 protein results from TCRdb running MiXCR on the multiplex PCR reads. The sample carries 250,000 to 300,000 distinct CDR3 sequences, roughly 15% recorded once. The CDR3 runs 15 residues. Unmatched junction bases numbered 9, after V lost 6 bases and J lost 10 bases. Germline CDR1 MNHEY, CDR2 SMNVEV (reference sequence). Diagnosis of hyperthyroidism was new in patients aged 18 to 65, and its duration was under 2 months. This clonotype has a count of ten or more.

The TCR sequence derives from a woman aged 40-49 years with Graves' hyperthyroidism that later progressed to Graves' ophthalmopathy. This chain joins TRBV27 and TRBJ2-1, with TRBD2 matching over 13 bases. The sample taken for sequencing was blood. The DNA for the CDR3 is TGTGCCAGCAGCCACGGACTAGCGGGGGCCCTAGAGCAGTTCTTC. It yields the protein CASSHGLAGALEQFF.